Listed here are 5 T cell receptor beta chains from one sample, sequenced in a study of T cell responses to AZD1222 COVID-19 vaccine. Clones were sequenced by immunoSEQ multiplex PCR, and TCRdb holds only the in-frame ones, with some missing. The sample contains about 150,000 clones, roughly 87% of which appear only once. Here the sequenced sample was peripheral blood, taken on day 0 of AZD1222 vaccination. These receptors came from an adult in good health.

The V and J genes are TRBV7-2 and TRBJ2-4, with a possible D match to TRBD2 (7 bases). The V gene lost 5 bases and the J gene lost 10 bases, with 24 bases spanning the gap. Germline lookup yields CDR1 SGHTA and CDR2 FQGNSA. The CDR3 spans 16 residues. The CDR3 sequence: CASSRLAGAAGDIQYF. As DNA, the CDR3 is TGTGCCAGCAGCCGCCTCGCGGGGGCGGCTGGGGATATTCAGTACTTC.

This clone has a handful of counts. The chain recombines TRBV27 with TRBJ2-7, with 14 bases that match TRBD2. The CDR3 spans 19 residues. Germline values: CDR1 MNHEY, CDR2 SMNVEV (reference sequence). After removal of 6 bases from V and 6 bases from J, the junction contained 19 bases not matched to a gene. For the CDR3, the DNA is TGTGCCAGCAGAAAGAACATGGGACAGCGGACTAGCGGGAGGTCCGAGCAGTACTTC. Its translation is CASRKNMGQRTSGRSEQYF.

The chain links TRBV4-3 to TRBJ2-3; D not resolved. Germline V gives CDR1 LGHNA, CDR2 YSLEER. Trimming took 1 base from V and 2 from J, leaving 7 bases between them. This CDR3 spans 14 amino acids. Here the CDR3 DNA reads TGCGCCAGCAGCCAAGCCGGGTTCACAGATACGCAGTATTTT. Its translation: CASSQAGFTDTQYF.

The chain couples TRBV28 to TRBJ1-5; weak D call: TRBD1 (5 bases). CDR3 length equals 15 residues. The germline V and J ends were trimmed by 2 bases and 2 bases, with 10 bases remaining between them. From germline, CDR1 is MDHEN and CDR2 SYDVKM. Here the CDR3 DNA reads TGTGCCAGCAGTTTAGCGCAGGGAGGCAATCAGCCCCAGCATTTT. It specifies CASSLAQGGNQPQHF.

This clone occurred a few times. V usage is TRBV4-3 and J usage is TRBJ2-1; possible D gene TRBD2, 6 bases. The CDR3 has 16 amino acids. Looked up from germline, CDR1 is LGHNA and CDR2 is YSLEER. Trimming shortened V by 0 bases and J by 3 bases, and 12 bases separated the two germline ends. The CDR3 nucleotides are TGCGCCAGCAGCCAAGATGCGTCTAGCGTCTACAATGAGCAGTTCTTC. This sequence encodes CASSQDASSVYNEQFF.